A selection of T cell receptor beta chains follows, all from one sample in a study of somatic mutations in cytotoxic T cells in rheumatoid arthritis. The table came from immunoSEQ multiplex PCR; TCRdb's copy has only in-frame clones and leaves some out. Of 15,000 to 20,000 clones in the sample, approximately 77% were seen once. The sequencing sample was made of CD8+ T cells sorted from blood. Receptor source: an adult with rheumatoid arthritis. CDR3s include the opening cysteine and the closing phenylalanine or tryptophan. The D gene is left open where the match is weak. Size values are once, few and many counts, or a class for expanded clones, and some rows have none.

j_call clone_size d_call v_call cdr3_nt cdr3_aa
TRBJ1-5 NA NA TRBV6-1 TGTGCCAGCAGTGAATACCGGACAGTTCAAAATCAGCCCCAGCATTTT CASSEYRTVQNQPQHF
TRBJ2-1 NA TRBD1 TRBV6-1 TGTGCCAGCAAGAACAGGGGCGTCGGTGAGCAGTTCTTC CASKNRGVGEQFF
TRBJ1-4 NA TRBD1 TRBV9 TGTGCCAGCAGCACCGGGACAGGGGGTGTCTATGAAAAACTGTTTTTT CASSTGTGGVYEKLFF
TRBJ2-5 once NA TRBV28 TGTGCCAGCAGTTTCACCCCTGGCAGGGACGCAAGGGAAGAGACCCAGTACTTC CASSFTPGRDAREETQYF
TRBJ1-3 NA NA TRBV18 TGTGCCAGCTCACCATCCGGGAGCTCTGGAAACACCATATATTTT CASSPSGSSGNTIYF
TRBJ2-3 once TRBD1 TRBV9 TGTGCCAGCAGCGGAGACCGACAGGGTTTTGGCACAGATACGCAGTATTTT CASSGDRQGFGTDTQYF
TRBJ2-1 NA NA TRBV6-6 TGTGCCAGCAGTTACACACAGCGCGGTCATGAGCAGTTCTTC CASSYTQRGHEQFF
TRBJ2-3 NA NA TRBV4-1 TGCGCCAGCAGCCTTGAGGGTAGCGGCACAGATACGCAGTATTTT CASSLEGSGTDTQYF
TRBJ1-1 NA NA TRBV28 TGTGCCAGCAGCCCTTGGGGAGGCGCTGAAGCTTTCTTT CASSPWGGAEAFF
TRBJ2-2 NA NA TRBV28 TGTGCCAGCAGCCTTACGGGGGATTCGAACACCGGGGAGCTGTTTTTT CASSLTGDSNTGELFF
TRBJ1-5 NA TRBD1 TRBV28 TGTGCCAGCAGTTTACCCAGGGGGAGGCAGCCCCAGCATTTT CASSLPRGRQPQHF
TRBJ2-3 NA TRBD2 TRBV7-9 TGTGCCAGCAGCTCCGGGGGGGCCAGGACAGATACGCAGTATTTT CASSSGGARTDTQYF
TRBJ1-4 NA NA TRBV7-9 TGTGCCAGCAGCCAGCTAGAGACCGGTGAAAAACTGTTTTTT CASSQLETGEKLFF
TRBJ2-2 NA NA TRBV6-5 TGTGCCAGCAGCCTTAGCCGGGGGTGGGAGCTGTTTTTT CASSLSRGWELFF
TRBJ2-3 NA NA TRBV27 TGTGCCAGCAGTTTCCCGGGGGCGAGCACAGATACGCAGTATTTT CASSFPGASTDTQYF
TRBJ1-2 once TRBD1 TRBV15 TGTGCCACCAGCAGGCGGACAGGGAGCGATGGCTACACCTTC CATSRRTGSDGYTF
TRBJ2-1 NA NA TRBV4-1 TGCGCCAGCAGCGGAGGGGGGGACGCCTACAATGAGCAGTTCTTC CASSGGGDAYNEQFF
TRBJ2-1 NA NA TRBV30 TGTGCCTGGATGAGCGGACGGGGTGAGCAGTTCTTC CAWMSGRGEQFF
TRBJ2-1 NA TRBD2 TRBV19 TGTGCCAGTAGTGTAACTAGCGGCGCTTACAATGAGCAGTTCTTC CASSVTSGAYNEQFF
TRBJ2-4 NA NA TRBV5-6 TGTGCCAGCAGCTTAAGAGGGGCCCCCAAAAACATTCAGTACTTC CASSLRGAPKNIQYF
TRBJ2-1 NA TRBD1 TRBV6-4 TGTGCCAGCAAGTCACAGGGGAGCTCCTACAATGAGCAGTTCTTC CASKSQGSSYNEQFF
TRBJ1-1 NA NA TRBV6-4 TGTGCCAGCAGTGAAAGGGAAAACACTGAAGCTTTCTTT CASSERENTEAFF
TRBJ1-3 NA NA TRBV7-6 TGTGCCAGCAGCTCAACCGACAGCTCTGGAAACACCATATATTTT CASSSTDSSGNTIYF
TRBJ2-5 NA NA TRBV5-1 TGCGCCAGCAGCCCGGCCGTAGGATCAAGGGAGACCCAGTACTTC CASSPAVGSRETQYF
TRBJ2-1 NA TRBD2 TRBV14 TGTGCCAGCAGCCTGGGGGAGGGCGGGTTCTACAATGAGCAGTTCTTC CASSLGEGGFYNEQFF
TRBJ1-6 NA NA TRBV6-5 TGTGCCAGCAGTTACTCGGTGGCAGGGGAATCACCCCTCCACTTT CASSYSVAGESPLHF
TRBJ1-5 once NA TRBV28 TGTGCCAGCAATCCCCGGGTTAAAGCTCAGCCCCAGCATTTT CASNPRVKAQPQHF
TRBJ2-5 few NA TRBV6-6 TGTGCCAGCAGTTACTCGACACAGGAGACCCAGTACTTC CASSYSTQETQYF
TRBJ2-3 NA NA TRBV9 TGTGCCAGCAGCGGCCTCCTTGGGGCAACAGATACGCAGTATTTT CASSGLLGATDTQYF
TRBJ2-6 NA TRBD1 TRBV7-8 TGTGCCAGCAGCTTAGGACAGGGGCTCGCTGGGGCCAACGTCCTGACTTTC CASSLGQGLAGANVLTF
TRBJ2-3 NA TRBD1 TRBV6-4 TGTGCCAGCAGCCCCGGGACAGTAAGCACAGATACGCAGTATTTT CASSPGTVSTDTQYF
TRBJ2-1 NA NA TRBV19 TGTGCCAGTACAGCTTGGCGGGGGCGCAATGAGCAGTTCTTC CASTAWRGRNEQFF
TRBJ2-2 NA TRBD2 TRBV19 TGTGCCAGTAGTAGGACTAGCGGGGAATTTGGGGAGCTGTTTTTT CASSRTSGEFGELFF
TRBJ1-2 NA NA TRBV6-5 TGTGCCAGCAGTTACTCGAGTCAGGACGGCTATGGCTACACCTTC CASSYSSQDGYGYTF
TRBJ1-5 NA NA TRBV19 TGTGCCAGTAGTACTCGACACCTTTATAGCAATCAGCCCCAGCATTTT CASSTRHLYSNQPQHF
TRBJ1-1 few NA TRBV5-8 TGTGCCAGCAGCTTGGACGGTTTGGCTGAAGCTTTCTTT CASSLDGLAEAFF
TRBJ1-2 NA TRBD1 TRBV4-2 TGTGCCAGCAGCCAATCGGCAGGGGGACTGAGCTATGGCTACACCTTC CASSQSAGGLSYGYTF
TRBJ1-6 NA NA TRBV25-1 TGTGCCAGCACACCGGGACCGTACGATTCACCCCTCCACTTT CASTPGPYDSPLHF
TRBJ1-2 NA NA TRBV11-2 TGTGCCAGCAGCCCTTACCTTAGGGCTAACTATGGCTACACCTTC CASSPYLRANYGYTF
TRBJ2-7 NA NA TRBV7-8 TGTGCCAGCAGCTCTCGGGACTCGGGGTTCGAGCAGTACTTC CASSSRDSGFEQYF
TRBJ1-1 NA TRBD1 TRBV28 TGTGCCAGCAGTCAACTTAACAGGGGGGTAAACACTGAAGCTTTCTTT CASSQLNRGVNTEAFF
TRBJ1-1 once TRBD1 TRBV18 TGTGCCAGCTCACCAGGGACAGCGAACACTGAAGCTTTCTTT CASSPGTANTEAFF